One and the same sample provided the 18 T cell receptor beta chains below, sequenced in a study of T cells in localized non-small cell lung cancer. The method was immunoSEQ multiplex PCR; TCRdb's version includes in-frame clones alone and lacks a portion of them. This table has 13,000 to 15,000 clones, roughly 89% appearing once. The sequenced sample was peripheral blood mononuclear cells, obtained before any cancer treatment. The receptor source for this set is a man between 40 and 69 years old with stage III lung adenocarcinoma.

The chain joins TRBV5-1 to TRBJ2-1; perhaps D is TRBD1 or TRBD2 (5 bases each). V was trimmed by 0 bases and J by 4 bases, leaving 11 bases between them. The length of the CDR3 is 15 residues. The germline V gene encodes CDR1 SGHRS and CDR2 YFSETQ. This CDR3 reads CASSLGPGRYNEQFF. The CDR3 DNA sequence: TGCGCCAGCAGCTTGGGCCCGGGACGTTACAATGAGCAGTTCTTC. The entire variable domain, with the rest obtained from reference TRBV5-1 and TRBJ2-1, is as follows: KAGVTQTPRYLIKTRGQQVTLSCSPISGHRSVSWYQQTPGQGLQFLFEYFSETQRNKGNFPGRFSGRQFSNSRSEMNVSTLELGDSALYLCASSLGPGRYNEQFFGPGTRLTVL.

This sequence joins TRBV30 and TRBJ2-4; the match to TRBD2 covers 9 bases. Germline V lookup: CDR1 GTSNPN, CDR2 SVGIG (reference sequence). Losses at the gene ends were 7 bases for V and 3 bases for J; bases not matched to a gene: 7. This CDR3 has 14 residues. This CDR3 is CAFVLAGNKNIQYF. DNA for the CDR3: TGTGCCTTTGTTCTAGCGGGGAACAAAAACATTCAGTACTTC.

This CDR3 is CASRSTGTRVYEQYF. CDR3 nucleotide sequence: TGTGCCAGCAGATCTACCGGGACTAGAGTCTACGAGCAGTACTTC. V and J are TRBV28 and TRBJ2-7, with TRBD2 matching over 8 bases. V shed 6 bases, J shed 3 bases, and the junction held 10 bases outside the gene matches. Germline CDR1 MDHEN, CDR2 SYDVKM. CDR3 size: 15 residues.

The chain uses TRBV5-1 and TRBJ2-7, with 12 bases matching TRBD2. From germline, CDR1 is SGHRS and CDR2 YFSETQ. V lost 6 bases, J lost 1 base, and 11 bases stayed unmatched. The CDR3 contains 17 residues. The CDR3 sequence: CASTYGLAGSPSYEQYF. CDR3 coding DNA: TGCGCCAGCACCTACGGACTAGCGGGATCACCTTCCTACGAGCAGTACTTC.

The J gene is TRBJ1-4, the V gene TRBV10-3; D is undetermined. Germline assignment: CDR1 ENHRY and CDR2 SYGVKD. V lost 7 bases to trimming and J lost 5 bases, with 11 bases between them. The CDR3 has 13 residues. The CDR3: CAITAALNEKLFF. CDR3 bases: TGTGCCATCACGGCCGCCCTGAATGAAAAACTGTTTTTT.

The chain is built from TRBV2 and TRBJ1-6; the match to TRBD1 covers 7 bases. V was pared by 8 bases and J by 0 bases, with 4 bases of the junction left unmatched. The CDR3 sequence is 15 residues long. Germline CDR1 is SNHLY and CDR2 is FYNNEI. DNA for the CDR3: TGTGCCAGCCGCGGACAGGTCTCCTATAATTCACCCCTCCACTTT. It yields the protein CASRGQVSYNSPLHF.

V and J are TRBV19 and TRBJ2-3; D is possibly TRBD1 (5 bases). The V gene's germline CDR1 is LNHDA and CDR2 SQIVND (reference sequence). The CDR3 covers 14 residues. The V and J ends lost 1 base and 8 bases respectively, with 13 bases between them. For the CDR3, the DNA is TGTGCCAGTAGTATAGGGTCACAGCAGGGTACGCAGTATTTT. Its translation is CASSIGSQQGTQYF.

J is TRBJ2-1 and V is TRBV10-3, with TRBD2 matching over 12 bases. Germline values: CDR1 ENHRY, CDR2 SYGVKD. The J segment lost 8 bases and the V segment lost 0 bases, leaving 11 bases of the junction unmatched. This CDR3 comprises 18 residues. CDR3 in amino acids: CAISESGLAGLGEDEQFF. In DNA form, the CDR3 reads TGTGCCATCAGTGAGTCCGGACTAGCGGGACTAGGTGAGGATGAGCAGTTCTTC.

The V gene is TRBV27, the J gene TRBJ2-5; unclear D gene. The CDR3 has 13 residues. From germline, CDR1 is MNHEY and CDR2 SMNVEV (reference sequence). The V end lost 3 bases, the J end lost 0 bases, and 5 bases lay between the germline ends. The CDR3 protein is CASSLQDQETQYF. The CDR3 nucleotides read TGTGCCAGCAGTTTGCAGGACCAAGAGACCCAGTACTTC.

The rearrangement uses TRBV4-3 and TRBJ2-3; 9 bases fit TRBD2. This CDR3 has 15 residues. After removal of 3 bases from V and 3 bases from J, the junction contained 4 bases not matched to a gene. Germline lookup yields CDR1 LGHNA and CDR2 YSLEER. CDR3 nucleotides: TGCGCCAGCAGCCAGCTGACTAGCGGAACAGATACGCAGTATTTT. Protein: CASSQLTSGTDTQYF.

The V and J genes are TRBV6-4 and TRBJ2-7, with TRBD2 matching 7 bases. Germline-derived CDR1 and CDR2 are MRHNA and SNTAGT. V dropped 9 bases and J dropped 6; count of bases not matched to a gene: 11. The CDR3 is 13 amino acids. The CDR3 region has the DNA TGTGCCAGTGCCCGGGAGGCCCGGGGCGAGCAGTACTTC. This encodes CASAREARGEQYF.

The chain links TRBV28 to TRBJ2-7; 7 nucleotides agree with TRBD1. V was pared by 6 bases and J by 5 bases, with 10 bases of the junction left unmatched. CDR3 length: 14 amino acids. CDR1 is MDHEN, CDR2 SYDVKM, per germline. The CDR3 region has the DNA TGTGCCAGCAGGACGACAGGGATCGAGGACGAGCAGTACTTC. As protein: CASRTTGIEDEQYF.

V and J are TRBV2 and TRBJ2-3, with TRBD1 matching 9 bases. Per germline, CDR1 SNHLY and CDR2 FYNNEI. With V trimmed by 6 bases and J by 5 bases, 3 bases remained unmatched. The CDR3 is 13 amino acids. For the CDR3, the DNA is TGTGCCAGCAGACAGGGGGCTTTAGATACGCAGTATTTT. Translating gives CASRQGALDTQYF.

The chain joins TRBV7-6 to TRBJ2-3; D call uncertain. Trimming left V 4 bases short and J 6 bases short, with 8 bases between. CDR1 and CDR2 (germline): SGHVS, FNYEAQ. This CDR3 has 12 residues. Here the CDR3 DNA reads TGTGCCAGCAGCTCCGGCTCGGATACGCAGTATTTT. Translation: CASSSGSDTQYF.

The chain has TRBV9 and TRBJ2-2; D is undetermined. The germline V gene has CDR1 SGDLS and CDR2 YYNGEE. V was pared by 0 bases and J by 6 bases, with 12 bases between. CDR3 size: 15 residues. The CDR3 is CASSVGTWSAGELFF. In DNA, the CDR3 is TGTGCCAGCAGCGTAGGGACCTGGTCGGCCGGGGAGCTGTTTTTT.

This chain links TRBV30 with TRBJ1-2; 11 nucleotides align to TRBD1. The CDR3 sequence is 17 residues long. J was trimmed by 3 bases and V by 1 base; bases with no gene match: 10. Germline CDR1 reads GTSNPN; CDR2 reads SVGIG (reference sequence). CDR3 loop: CAWSGTGGIDVDYGYTF. The CDR3 bases are TGTGCCTGGAGTGGGACAGGGGGCATTGATGTCGACTATGGCTACACCTTC.

The rearrangement joins TRBV27 to TRBJ2-3; D is unclear. This CDR3 has 13 amino acids. With 5 bases removed from V and 5 bases from J, the gap between germline ends came to 11 bases. Germline CDR1 is MNHEY and CDR2 is SMNVEV (reference sequence). Written as DNA, the CDR3 is TGTGCCAGCAGTCTCTGGACCGGAGATACGCAGTATTTT. Its translation is CASSLWTGDTQYF.

The genes are TRBV5-5 and TRBJ1-5; D is unresolved. The germline V and J ends were trimmed by 0 bases and 5 bases, with 12 bases remaining between them. Germline V gene data show CDR1 as SGHKS and CDR2 as YYEKEE (reference sequence). CDR3 length: 15 amino acids. CDR3 sequence: CASSLVGRVDQPQHF. The DNA for the CDR3 is TGTGCCAGCAGCTTGGTAGGTAGGGTGGATCAGCCCCAGCATTTT.